The 16 T cell receptor beta chains listed next were all sequenced from one sample in a study of T cell repertoires in cytomegalovirus infection. A single record per CDR3 protein comes from TCRdb applying MiXCR to the reads. Of roughly 230,000 distinct CDR3 sequences in the sample, approximately 22% were seen once. What was sequenced was CD8+ T cells from PBMCs. These receptors were collected from a human donor in good health (CMV status not recorded). Some clones in this sample may be carry-over from other donors' samples.

This clonotype was found a few times. The chain recombines TRBV20-1 with TRBJ1-2; perhaps TRBD1 as D (5 bases). The V end lost 6 bases, the J end lost 0 bases, and 11 bases lay between the germline ends. In germline, CDR1 is DFQATT, CDR2 SNEGSKA (reference sequence). CDR3 length: 13 amino acids. The CDR3 is CSARDVPNYGYTF. For the CDR3, the DNA is TGCAGTGCCCGGGACGTTCCTAACTATGGCTACACCTTC.

This clonotype occurred many times. This chain joins TRBV7-2 and TRBJ2-7; D tentatively fits TRBD1 or TRBD2 (5 bases each). The CDR3 has 15 amino acids. Germline V gene lookup returns CDR1 SGHTA and CDR2 FQGNSA. V was clipped by 6 bases and J by 2 bases, with 17 bases between them. CDR3 nucleotide sequence: TGTGCCAGCAGTTCCCCCTGGGACGGGACCTACGAGCAGTACTTC. It specifies CASSSPWDGTYEQYF.

V gene TRBV7-9 combines with J gene TRBJ2-7; a possible D gene is TRBD2 (7 bases). This CDR3 spans 14 amino acids. The ends were cut back, 6 bases at V and 4 bases at J, with 16 bases in the middle. Germline V gene sequence: CDR1 SEHNR, CDR2 FQNEAQ (reference sequence). The CDR3 sequence: CASSPGGRSYEQYF. The CDR3 bases are TGTGCCAGCAGTCCCGGGGGGCGGTCTTACGAGCAGTACTTC.

This clonotype has more than one count but fewer than ten. The chain recombines TRBV19 with TRBJ2-1; 12 nucleotides line up with TRBD2. CDR3 length equals 15 residues. The germline V gene encodes CDR1 LNHDA and CDR2 SQIVND (reference sequence). Unmatched junction bases numbered 4, after V lost 0 bases and J lost 10 bases. CDR3 loop: CASSIDLAGGREQFF. CDR3 nucleotide sequence: TGTGCCAGTAGTATAGATCTAGCGGGGGGGCGGGAGCAGTTCTTC.

This clonotype was detected once. The J gene is TRBJ1-1, the V gene TRBV20-1; D unclear. The germline V and J ends were trimmed by 1 base and 4 bases, with 10 bases remaining between them. Germline assignment: CDR1 DFQATT and CDR2 SNEGSKA (reference sequence). The CDR3 loop spans 13 amino acids. CDR3: CSARVLVATEAFF. CDR3 DNA: TGCAGTGCTAGAGTACTAGTAGCCACTGAAGCTTTCTTT.

The CDR3 nucleotides are TGTGCCAGCAGCTTAAGTGTGGGGCTCCTCACAGATACGCAGTATTTT. This gives the protein CASSLSVGLLTDTQYF. The chain employs TRBV7-7 and TRBJ2-3, with D possibly matching TRBD1 (5 bases). The CDR3 has 16 residues. Germline assignment: CDR1 SSHAT and CDR2 FNYEAQ (reference sequence). With 2 bases removed from V and 2 bases from J, the gap between germline ends came to 14 bases.

In its sample, this clonotype was seen a few times. J is TRBJ2-5 and V is TRBV29-1; TRBD2 matches 9 bases. Germline CDR1 reads SQVTM; CDR2 reads ANQGSEA. The V segment lost 0 bases and the J segment 7 bases; nucleotides outside the gene matches: 6. The CDR3 spans 14 residues. CDR3 DNA sequence: TGCAGCGTTGAAGATCCTAGCGGGGTTGGGACCCAGTACTTC. Amino acids: CSVEDPSGVGTQYF.

This clonotype was counted ten times or more. The gene calls are TRBV27 and TRBJ1-1, with D hard to call. In germline, CDR1 is MNHEY, CDR2 SMNVEV (reference sequence). The V end was cut by 7 bases, the J end by 3 bases, with 15 bases between. The CDR3 spans 14 residues. CDR3: CASTGVGYDTEAFF. CDR3 DNA: TGTGCCAGCACTGGGGTGGGGTATGACACTGAAGCTTTCTTT.

This clonotype has a single count. A read error may be the cause here, since a much bigger clone is one base away. V and J are TRBV6-5 and TRBJ2-5, with D hard to call. CDR1 and CDR2 from the germline V gene are MNHEY and SVGAGI. The CDR3 is 13 residues long. V lost 0 bases, J lost 7 bases, and 9 bases lay in between. CDR3 coding DNA: TGTGCCAGCAGTTACTCTAAGTGGGGGACCCAGTACTTC. As protein: CASSYSKWGTQYF.

The chain carries TRBV29-1 and TRBJ2-5, with D unresolved. The CDR3 has 14 amino acids. Germline-derived CDR1 and CDR2 are SQVTM and ANQGSEA. Between the trimmed V and J ends, which lost 2 bases and 2 bases, there was a span of 12 bases. CDR3 bases: TGCAGCGTTGAATTCTCAGGTTTGCAAGAGACCCAGTACTTC. Its translation is CSVEFSGLQETQYF.

The rearrangement uses TRBV4-1 and TRBJ1-4; 11 bases are shared with TRBD1. There are 19 residues in the CDR3. V lost 2 bases, J lost 6 bases, and 14 bases stayed unmatched. Germline CDR1 MGHRA, CDR2 YSYEKL. The CDR3 nucleotides are TGCGCCAGCAGCCAACCTACGGGACAGGGGGTTATCCGGGATGAAAAACTGTTTTTT. The encoded protein is CASSQPTGQGVIRDEKLFF.

As regards this clonotype: A much more abundant neighbour one base away suggests this may be a read error. The V gene is TRBV28, the J gene TRBJ2-7, with 9 bases lining up with TRBD1. There are 14 residues in the CDR3. V trimming: 5 bases; J trimming: 9 bases; junction bases outside the gene matches: 11. Looked up from germline, CDR1 is MDHEN and CDR2 is SYDVKM. CDR3 DNA: TGTGCCAGCAGTATGCCGGGACAGGGACTTTCGCAGTACTTC. This translates into CASSMPGQGLSQYF.

DNA of the CDR3: TGTGCCAGCAGTCCGAACTCGGTGAACACTGAAGCTTTCTTT. Its protein product is CASSPNSVNTEAFF. V and J are TRBV27 and TRBJ1-1, with D hard to call. The CDR3 has 14 amino acids. Germline values: CDR1 MNHEY, CDR2 SMNVEV (reference sequence). Deletions cut 5 bases from V and 0 bases from J, with 10 bases between.

The J gene is TRBJ1-1, the V gene TRBV7-6; D gene uncertain. The CDR3 is 14 amino acids. The V end lost 1 base, the J end lost 1 base, and 7 bases lay between the germline ends. In germline, CDR1 is SGHVS, CDR2 FNYEAQ. The CDR3 here is CASSLGSGNTEAFF. For the CDR3, the DNA is TGTGCCAGCAGCTTAGGTTCCGGGAACACTGAAGCTTTCTTT.

The J gene is TRBJ2-1, the V gene TRBV7-9; 7 bases match TRBD2. The CDR3 spans 14 residues. The V gene's germline CDR1 is SEHNR and CDR2 FQNEAQ (reference sequence). The J segment lost 4 bases and the V segment lost 8 bases, leaving 8 bases of the junction unmatched. The CDR3 region is CASLQSGGYNEQFF. The DNA for the CDR3 is TGTGCCAGCCTCCAGTCCGGGGGGTACAATGAGCAGTTCTTC.

V is TRBV28 and J is TRBJ2-1, with TRBD2 identical over 8 bases. This CDR3 has 16 residues. V gave up 6 bases and J gave up 3 bases; unmatched junction bases: 10. Per germline, CDR1 MDHEN and CDR2 SYDVKM. DNA of the CDR3: TGTGCCAGCAGGGCTCCGTCGGCGGGGGGCTACAATGAGCAGTTCTTC. Amino acids: CASRAPSAGGYNEQFF.